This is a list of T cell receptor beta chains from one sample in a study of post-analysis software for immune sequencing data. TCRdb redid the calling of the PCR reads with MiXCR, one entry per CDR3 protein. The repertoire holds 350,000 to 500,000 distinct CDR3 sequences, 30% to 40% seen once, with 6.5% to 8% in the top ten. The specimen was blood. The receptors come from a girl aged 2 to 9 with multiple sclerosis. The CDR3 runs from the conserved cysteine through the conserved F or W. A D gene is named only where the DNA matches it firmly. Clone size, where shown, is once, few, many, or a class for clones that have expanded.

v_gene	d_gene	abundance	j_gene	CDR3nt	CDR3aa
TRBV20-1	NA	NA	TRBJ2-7	TGCAGTGCTAGGAATTTGGAGAGTGGCTACGAGCAGTACTTC	CSARNLESGYEQYF
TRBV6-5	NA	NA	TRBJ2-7	TGTGCCAGCAGTTACTTGAGCTCGGGGTTTGGGTACGAGCAGTACTTC	CASSYLSSGFGYEQYF
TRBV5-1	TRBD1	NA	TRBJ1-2	TGCGCCAGCAGCTTACCCGGGACAGGGGATGGCTACACCTTC	CASSLPGTGDGYTF
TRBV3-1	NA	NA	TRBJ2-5	TGTGCCAGCAGTCTAAGGGCCCCTCAAGAGACCCAGTACTTC	CASSLRAPQETQYF
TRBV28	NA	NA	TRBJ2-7	TGTGCCAGCCTGACCCATGCGGGAGAGCAGTACTTC	CASLTHAGEQYF
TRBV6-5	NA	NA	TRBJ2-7	TGTGCCAGCAGTTGCGGGCCTTTATCCTACGAGCAGTACTTC	CASSCGPLSYEQYF
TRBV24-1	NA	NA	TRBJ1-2	TGTGCCACCAGTGATTTACAGGCGAGAGGCTACACCTTC	CATSDLQARGYTF
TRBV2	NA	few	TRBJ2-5	TGTGCCAGCCGGACAGAAGAGACCCAGTACTTC	CASRTEETQYF
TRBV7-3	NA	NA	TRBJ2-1	TGTGCCAGCAGCTTATGGGGGTCTCCTCGGAACAATGAGCAGTTCTTC	CASSLWGSPRNNEQFF
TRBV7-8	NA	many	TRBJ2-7	TGTGCCAGCAGCCTTGGGGGGCGCAACGAGCAGTACTTC	CASSLGGRNEQYF
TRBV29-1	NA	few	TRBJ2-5	TGCAGCGTTGGAGAGGAGGGACCCCAGTACTTC	CSVGEEGPQYF
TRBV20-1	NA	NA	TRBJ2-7	TGCAGTGCTAGAGATACAGGCCGTCCCTACGAGCAGTACTTC	CSARDTGRPYEQYF
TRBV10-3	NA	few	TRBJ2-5	TGTGCCATCAGTGAGAGGGATAAAGAGACCCAGTACTTC	CAISERDKETQYF